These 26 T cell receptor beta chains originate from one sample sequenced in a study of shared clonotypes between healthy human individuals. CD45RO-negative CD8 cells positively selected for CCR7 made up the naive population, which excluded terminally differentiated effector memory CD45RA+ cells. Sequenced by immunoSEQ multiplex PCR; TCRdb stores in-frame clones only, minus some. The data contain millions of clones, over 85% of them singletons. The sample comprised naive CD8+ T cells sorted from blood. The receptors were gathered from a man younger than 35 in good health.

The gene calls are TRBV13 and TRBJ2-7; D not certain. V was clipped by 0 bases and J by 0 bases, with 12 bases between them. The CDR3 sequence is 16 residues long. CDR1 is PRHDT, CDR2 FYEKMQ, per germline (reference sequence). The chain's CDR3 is CASSLGVGPSSYEQYF. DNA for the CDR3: TGTGCCAGCAGCTTAGGTGTAGGGCCGAGCTCCTACGAGCAGTACTTC.

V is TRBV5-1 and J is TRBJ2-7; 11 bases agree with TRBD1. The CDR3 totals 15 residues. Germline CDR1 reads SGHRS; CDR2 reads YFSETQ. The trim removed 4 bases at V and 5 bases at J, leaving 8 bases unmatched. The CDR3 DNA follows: TGCGCCAGCAGCGCAGGGACAGGGGGAATCCACGAGCAGTACTTC. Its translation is CASSAGTGGIHEQYF. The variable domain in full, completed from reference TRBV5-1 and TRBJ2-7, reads KAGVTQTPRYLIKTRGQQVTLSCSPISGHRSVSWYQQTPGQGLQFLFEYFSETQRNKGNFPGRFSGRQFSNSRSEMNVSTLELGDSALYLCASSAGTGGIHEQYFGPGTRLTVT.

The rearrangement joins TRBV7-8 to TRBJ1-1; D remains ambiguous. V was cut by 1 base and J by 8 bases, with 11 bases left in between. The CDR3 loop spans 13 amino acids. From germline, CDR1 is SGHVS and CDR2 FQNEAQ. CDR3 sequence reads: CASSLGIWGEAFF. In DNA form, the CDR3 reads TGTGCCAGCAGCTTAGGGATATGGGGAGAAGCTTTCTTT.

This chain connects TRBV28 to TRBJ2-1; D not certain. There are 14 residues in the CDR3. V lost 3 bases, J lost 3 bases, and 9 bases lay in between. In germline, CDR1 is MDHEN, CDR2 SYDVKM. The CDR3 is CASSFRGNYNEQFF. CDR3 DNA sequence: TGTGCCAGCAGTTTCCGAGGAAACTACAATGAGCAGTTCTTC.

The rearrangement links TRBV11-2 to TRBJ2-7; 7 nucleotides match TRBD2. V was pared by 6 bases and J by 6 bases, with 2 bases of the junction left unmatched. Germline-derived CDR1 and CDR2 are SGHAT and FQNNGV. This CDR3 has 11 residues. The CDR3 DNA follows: TGTGCCAGCAGAAGCGGGGCCGAGCAGTACTTC. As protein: CASRSGAEQYF.

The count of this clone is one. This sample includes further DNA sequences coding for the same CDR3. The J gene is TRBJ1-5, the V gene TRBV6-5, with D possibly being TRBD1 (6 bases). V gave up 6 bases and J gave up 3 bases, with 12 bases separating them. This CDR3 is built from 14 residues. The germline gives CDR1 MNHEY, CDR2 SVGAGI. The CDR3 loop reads CASSSTGPNQPQHF. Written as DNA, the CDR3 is TGTGCCAGCAGCTCCACAGGGCCCAATCAGCCCCAGCATTTT.

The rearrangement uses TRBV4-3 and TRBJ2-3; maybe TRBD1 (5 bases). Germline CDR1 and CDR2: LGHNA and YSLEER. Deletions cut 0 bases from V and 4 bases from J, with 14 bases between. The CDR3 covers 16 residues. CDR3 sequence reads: CASSQDQGAVADTQYF. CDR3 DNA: TGCGCCAGCAGCCAAGATCAAGGGGCCGTCGCAGATACGCAGTATTTT.

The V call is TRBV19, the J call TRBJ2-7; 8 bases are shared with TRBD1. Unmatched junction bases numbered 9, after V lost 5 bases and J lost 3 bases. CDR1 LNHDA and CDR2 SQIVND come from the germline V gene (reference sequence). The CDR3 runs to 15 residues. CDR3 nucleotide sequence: TGTGCCAGTAGTGCTAGACAGGGGACTCTCTACGAGCAGTACTTC. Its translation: CASSARQGTLYEQYF.

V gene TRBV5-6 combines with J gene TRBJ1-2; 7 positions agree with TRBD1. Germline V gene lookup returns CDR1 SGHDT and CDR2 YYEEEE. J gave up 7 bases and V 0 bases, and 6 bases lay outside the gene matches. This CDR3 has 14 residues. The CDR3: CASSLDRGESGYTF. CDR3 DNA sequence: TGTGCCAGCAGCTTGGACAGGGGTGAATCTGGCTACACCTTC.

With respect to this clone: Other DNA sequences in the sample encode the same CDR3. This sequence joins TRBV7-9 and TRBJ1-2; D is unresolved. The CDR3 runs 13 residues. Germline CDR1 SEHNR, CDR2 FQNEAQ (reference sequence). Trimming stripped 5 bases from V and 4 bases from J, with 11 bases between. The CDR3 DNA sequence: TGTGCCAGCAGCCCCGGGCAGATCTATGGCTACACCTTC. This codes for CASSPGQIYGYTF.

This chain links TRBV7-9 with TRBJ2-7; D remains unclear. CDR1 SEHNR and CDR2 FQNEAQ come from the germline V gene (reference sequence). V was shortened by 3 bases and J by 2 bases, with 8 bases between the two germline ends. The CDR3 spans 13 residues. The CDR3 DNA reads TGTGCCAGCAGCTTCGGCAGGACCTACGAGCAGTACTTC. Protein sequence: CASSFGRTYEQYF.

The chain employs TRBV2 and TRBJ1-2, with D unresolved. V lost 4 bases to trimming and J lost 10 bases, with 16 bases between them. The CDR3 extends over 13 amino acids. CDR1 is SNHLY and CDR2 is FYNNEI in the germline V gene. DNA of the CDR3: TGTGCCAGCAGTGTGGCAGGAGTTCCTCTCTACACCTTC. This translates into CASSVAGVPLYTF.

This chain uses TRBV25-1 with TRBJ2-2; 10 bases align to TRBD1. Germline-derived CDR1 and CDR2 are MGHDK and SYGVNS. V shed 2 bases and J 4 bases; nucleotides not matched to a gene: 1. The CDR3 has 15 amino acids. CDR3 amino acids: CASSEGTGVTGELFF. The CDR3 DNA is TGTGCCAGCAGTGAAGGGACAGGGGTCACCGGGGAGCTGTTTTTT. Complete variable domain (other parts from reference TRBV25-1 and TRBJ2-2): EADIYQTPRYLVIGTGKKITLECSQTMGHDKMYWYQQDPGMELHLIHYSYGVNSTEKGDLSSESTVSRIRTEHFPLTLESARPSHTSQYLCASSEGTGVTGELFFGEGSRLTVL.

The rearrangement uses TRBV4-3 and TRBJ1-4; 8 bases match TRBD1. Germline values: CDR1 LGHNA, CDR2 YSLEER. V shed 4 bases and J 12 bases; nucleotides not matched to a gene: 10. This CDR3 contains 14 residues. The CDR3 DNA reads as TGCGCCAGCAGCCCCACTGCAGGGGGCTTTCAACTGTTTTTT. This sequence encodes CASSPTAGGFQLFF.

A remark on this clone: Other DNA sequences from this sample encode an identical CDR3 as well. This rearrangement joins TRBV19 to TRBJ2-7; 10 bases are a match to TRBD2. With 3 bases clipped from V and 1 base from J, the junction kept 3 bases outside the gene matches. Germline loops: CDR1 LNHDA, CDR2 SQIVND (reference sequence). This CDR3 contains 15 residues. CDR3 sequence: CASSITSGTSYEQYF. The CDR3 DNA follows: TGTGCCAGTAGTATTACTAGCGGGACTTCCTACGAGCAGTACTTC. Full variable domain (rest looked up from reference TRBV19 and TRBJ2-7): DGGITQSPKYLFRKEGQNVTLSCEQNLNHDAMYWYRQDPGQGLRLIYYSQIVNDFQKGDIAEGYSVSREKKESFPLTVTSAQKNPTAFYLCASSITSGTSYEQYFGPGTRLTVT.

The DNA of the CDR3 is TGTGCCAGCAAGGGAGGGGCAGGGGTGCCCGGGGAGCTGTTTTTT. It encodes CASKGGAGVPGELFF. The V and J genes are TRBV2 and TRBJ2-2, with a weak D call TRBD2 (7 bases). Germline CDR1 is SNHLY and CDR2 is FYNNEI. This CDR3 region has 15 residues. V was shortened by 7 bases and J by 6 bases, with 18 bases between the two germline ends.

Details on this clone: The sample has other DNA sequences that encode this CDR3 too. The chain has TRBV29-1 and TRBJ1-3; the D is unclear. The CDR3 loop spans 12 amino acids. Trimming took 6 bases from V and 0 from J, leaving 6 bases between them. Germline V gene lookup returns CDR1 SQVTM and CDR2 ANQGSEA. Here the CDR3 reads CSVTLSGNTIYF. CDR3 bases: TGCAGCGTGACCCTCTCTGGAAACACCATATATTTT.

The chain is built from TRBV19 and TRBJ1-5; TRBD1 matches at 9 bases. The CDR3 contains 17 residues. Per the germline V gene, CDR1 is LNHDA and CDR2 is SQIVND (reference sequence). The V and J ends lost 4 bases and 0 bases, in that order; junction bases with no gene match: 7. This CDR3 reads CASSTGQGRYSNQPQHF. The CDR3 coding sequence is TGTGCCAGTAGTACCGGACAGGGGCGCTATAGCAATCAGCCCCAGCATTTT.

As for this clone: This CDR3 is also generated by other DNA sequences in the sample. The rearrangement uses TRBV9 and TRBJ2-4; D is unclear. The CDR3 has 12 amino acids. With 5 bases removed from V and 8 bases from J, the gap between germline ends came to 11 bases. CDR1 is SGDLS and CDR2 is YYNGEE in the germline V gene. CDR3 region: CASSSGGDIQYF. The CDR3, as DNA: TGTGCCAGCAGTTCAGGTGGGGACATTCAGTACTTC.

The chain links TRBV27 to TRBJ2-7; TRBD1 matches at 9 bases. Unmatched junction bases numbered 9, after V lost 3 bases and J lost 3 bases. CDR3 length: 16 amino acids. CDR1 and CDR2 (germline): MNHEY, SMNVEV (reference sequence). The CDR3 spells CASSLLGVTGGYEQYF. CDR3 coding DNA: TGTGCCAGCAGTTTGCTTGGCGTGACAGGGGGCTACGAGCAGTACTTC.

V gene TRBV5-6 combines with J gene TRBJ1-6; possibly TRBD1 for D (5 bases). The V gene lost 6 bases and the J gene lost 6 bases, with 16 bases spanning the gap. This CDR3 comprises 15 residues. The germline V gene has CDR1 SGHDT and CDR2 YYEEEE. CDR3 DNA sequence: TGTGCCAGCACCGACCGTGGGGGATTTAATTCACCCCTCCACTTT. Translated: CASTDRGGFNSPLHF.

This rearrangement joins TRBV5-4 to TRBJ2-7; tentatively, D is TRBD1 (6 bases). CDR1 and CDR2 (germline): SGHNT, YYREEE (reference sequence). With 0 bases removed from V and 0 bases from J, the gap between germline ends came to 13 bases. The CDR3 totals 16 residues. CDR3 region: CASSLGGDRSSYEQYF. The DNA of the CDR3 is TGTGCCAGCAGCTTGGGTGGTGACAGGAGCTCCTACGAGCAGTACTTC.

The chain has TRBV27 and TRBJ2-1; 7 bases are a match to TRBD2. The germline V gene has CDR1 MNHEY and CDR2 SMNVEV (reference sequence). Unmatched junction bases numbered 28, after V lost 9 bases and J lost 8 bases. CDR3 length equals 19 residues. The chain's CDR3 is CASSPLGVFGGSGGDEQFF. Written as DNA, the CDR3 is TGTGCCAGTTCCCCTCTGGGTGTCTTTGGCGGGAGTGGTGGGGATGAGCAGTTCTTC.

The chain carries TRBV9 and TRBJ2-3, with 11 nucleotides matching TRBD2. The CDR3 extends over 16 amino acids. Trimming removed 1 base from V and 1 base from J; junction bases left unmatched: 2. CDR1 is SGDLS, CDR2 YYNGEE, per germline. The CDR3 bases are TGTGCCAGCAGCGTATTGACTAGCGGGGGCACAGATACGCAGTATTTT. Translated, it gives CASSVLTSGGTDTQYF.

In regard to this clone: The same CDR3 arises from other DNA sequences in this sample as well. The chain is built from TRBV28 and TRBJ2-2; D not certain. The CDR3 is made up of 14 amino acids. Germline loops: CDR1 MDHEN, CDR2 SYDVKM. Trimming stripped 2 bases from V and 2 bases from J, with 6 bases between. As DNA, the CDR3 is TGTGCCAGCAGTTTAGGGCTAAACACCGGGGAGCTGTTTTTT. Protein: CASSLGLNTGELFF. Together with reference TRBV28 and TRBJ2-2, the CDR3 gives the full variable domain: DVKVTQSSRYLVKRTGEKVFLECVQDMDHENMFWYRQDPGLGLRLIYFSYDVKMKEKGDIPEGYSVSREKKERFSLILESASTNQTSMYLCASSLGLNTGELFFGEGSRLTVL.

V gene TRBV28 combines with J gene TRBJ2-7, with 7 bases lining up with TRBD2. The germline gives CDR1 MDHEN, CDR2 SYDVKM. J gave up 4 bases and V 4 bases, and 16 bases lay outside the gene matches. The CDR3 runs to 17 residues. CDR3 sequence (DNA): TGTGCCAGCAGTTCCTATACCCTCGGGGACTACGGATACGAGCAGTACTTC. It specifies CASSSYTLGDYGYEQYF.